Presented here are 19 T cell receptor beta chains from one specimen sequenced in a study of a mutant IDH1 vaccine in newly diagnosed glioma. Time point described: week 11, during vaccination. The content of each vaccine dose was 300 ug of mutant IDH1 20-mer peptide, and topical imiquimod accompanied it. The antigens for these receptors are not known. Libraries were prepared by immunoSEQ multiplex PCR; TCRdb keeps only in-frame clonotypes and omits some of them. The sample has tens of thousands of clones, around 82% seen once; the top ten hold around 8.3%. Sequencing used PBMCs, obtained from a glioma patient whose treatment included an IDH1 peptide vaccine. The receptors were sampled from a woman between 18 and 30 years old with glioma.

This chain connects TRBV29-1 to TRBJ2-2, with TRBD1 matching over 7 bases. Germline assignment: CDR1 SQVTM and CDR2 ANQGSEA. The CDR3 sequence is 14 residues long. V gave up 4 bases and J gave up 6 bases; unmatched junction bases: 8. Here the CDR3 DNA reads TGCAGCGTTGGGGCCCAGGGGGTAGCCGGGGAGCTGTTTTTT. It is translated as CSVGAQGVAGELFF.

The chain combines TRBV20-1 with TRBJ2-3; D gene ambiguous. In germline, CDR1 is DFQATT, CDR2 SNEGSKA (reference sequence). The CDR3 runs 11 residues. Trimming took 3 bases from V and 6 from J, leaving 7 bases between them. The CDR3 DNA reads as TGCAGTGCTAGCCGCTTTGATACGCAGTATTTT. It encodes CSASRFDTQYF.

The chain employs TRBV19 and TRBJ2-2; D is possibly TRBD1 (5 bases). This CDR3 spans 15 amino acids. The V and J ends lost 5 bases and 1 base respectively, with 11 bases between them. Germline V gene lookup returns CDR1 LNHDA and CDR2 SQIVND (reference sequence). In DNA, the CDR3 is TGTGCCAGTAGTTTTCTTGACAGGAACACCGGGGAGCTGTTTTTT. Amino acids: CASSFLDRNTGELFF.

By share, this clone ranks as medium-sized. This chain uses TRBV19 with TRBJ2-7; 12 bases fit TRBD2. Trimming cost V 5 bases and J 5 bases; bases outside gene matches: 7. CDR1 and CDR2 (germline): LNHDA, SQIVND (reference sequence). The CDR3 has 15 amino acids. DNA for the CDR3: TGTGCCAGTAGTGCGACTAGCGGGAGTTTTGACGAGCAGTACTTC. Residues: CASSATSGSFDEQYF.

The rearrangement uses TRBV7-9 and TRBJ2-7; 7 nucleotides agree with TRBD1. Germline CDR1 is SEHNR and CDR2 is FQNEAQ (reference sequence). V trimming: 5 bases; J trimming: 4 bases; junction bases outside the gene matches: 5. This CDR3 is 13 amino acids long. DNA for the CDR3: TGTGCCAGCAGCCCATCGGGACAGTACGAGCAGTACTTC. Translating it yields CASSPSGQYEQYF.

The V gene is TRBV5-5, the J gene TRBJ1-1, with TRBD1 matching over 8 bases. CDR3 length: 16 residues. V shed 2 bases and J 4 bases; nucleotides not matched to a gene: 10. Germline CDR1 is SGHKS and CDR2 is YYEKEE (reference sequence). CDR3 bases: TGTGCCAGCAGCTTCGGTCCAGGGGGCGCAGTCACTGAAGCTTTCTTT. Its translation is CASSFGPGGAVTEAFF.

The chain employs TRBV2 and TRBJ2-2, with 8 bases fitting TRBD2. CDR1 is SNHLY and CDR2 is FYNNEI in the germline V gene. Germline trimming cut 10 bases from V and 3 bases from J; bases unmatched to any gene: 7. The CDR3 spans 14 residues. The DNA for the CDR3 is TGTGCCACCGCGGGGCGGGAGGACACCGGGGAGCTGTTTTTT. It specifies CATAGREDTGELFF.

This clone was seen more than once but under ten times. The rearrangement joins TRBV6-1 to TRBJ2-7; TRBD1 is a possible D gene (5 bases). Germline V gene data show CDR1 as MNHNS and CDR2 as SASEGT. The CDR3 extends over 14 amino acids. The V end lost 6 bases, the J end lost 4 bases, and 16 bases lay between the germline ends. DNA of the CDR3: TGTGCCAGCAGACAGGACCAACTTATATACGAGCAGTACTTC. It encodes CASRQDQLIYEQYF.

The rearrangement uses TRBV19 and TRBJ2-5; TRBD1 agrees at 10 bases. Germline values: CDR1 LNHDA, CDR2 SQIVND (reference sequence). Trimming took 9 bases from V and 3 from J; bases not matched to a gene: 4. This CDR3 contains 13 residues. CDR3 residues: CASKTGGEETQYF. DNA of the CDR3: TGTGCCAGCAAGACAGGGGGCGAAGAGACCCAGTACTTC.

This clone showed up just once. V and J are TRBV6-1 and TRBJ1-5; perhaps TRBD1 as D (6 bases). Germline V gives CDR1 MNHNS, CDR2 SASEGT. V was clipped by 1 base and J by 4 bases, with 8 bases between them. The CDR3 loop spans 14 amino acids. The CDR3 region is CASSEGTVNQPQHF. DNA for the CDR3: TGTGCCAGCAGTGAAGGGACAGTTAATCAGCCCCAGCATTTT.

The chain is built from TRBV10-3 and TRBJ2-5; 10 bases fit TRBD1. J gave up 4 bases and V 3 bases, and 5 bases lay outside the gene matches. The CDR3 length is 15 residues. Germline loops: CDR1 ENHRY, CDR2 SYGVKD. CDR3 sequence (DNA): TGTGCCATCAGTGAAATGGGACAGGGGACAGAGACCCAGTACTTC. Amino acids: CAISEMGQGTETQYF.

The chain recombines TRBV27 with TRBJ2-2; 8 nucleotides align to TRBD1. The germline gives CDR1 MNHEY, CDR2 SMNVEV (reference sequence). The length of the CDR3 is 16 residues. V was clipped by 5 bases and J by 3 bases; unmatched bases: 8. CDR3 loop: CASSPPTGDYTGELFF. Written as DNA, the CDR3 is TGTGCCAGCAGTCCACCGACAGGGGACTACACCGGGGAGCTGTTTTTT.

CDR3 in DNA: TGTGCCAGCAGTCAAAAACAGGGGGTAGACACTGAAGCTTTCTTT. Amino acids: CASSQKQGVDTEAFF. The gene calls are TRBV2 and TRBJ1-1; 8 nucleotides agree with TRBD1. J was trimmed by 3 bases and V by 5 bases; bases with no gene match: 8. Germline CDR1 is SNHLY and CDR2 is FYNNEI. This CDR3 spans 15 amino acids.

The CDR3 sequence: CASRLQGRYEQYF. CDR3 in DNA: TGTGCCAGCCGATTACAGGGTCGATACGAGCAGTACTTC. V and J are TRBV6-1 and TRBJ2-7; D is perhaps TRBD1 (6 bases). CDR1 and CDR2 from the germline V gene are MNHNS and SASEGT. V was cut by 8 bases and J by 4 bases, with 15 bases left in between. The CDR3 spans 13 residues.

CDR3: CAISDSFQETQYF. In DNA form, the CDR3 reads TGTGCCATCAGCGACAGTTTCCAAGAGACCCAGTACTTC. The chain combines TRBV10-3 with TRBJ2-5; possible D gene TRBD1, 5 bases. CDR3 length equals 13 residues. The germline V gene has CDR1 ENHRY and CDR2 SYGVKD. With 6 bases removed from V and 1 base from J, the gap between germline ends came to 9 bases.

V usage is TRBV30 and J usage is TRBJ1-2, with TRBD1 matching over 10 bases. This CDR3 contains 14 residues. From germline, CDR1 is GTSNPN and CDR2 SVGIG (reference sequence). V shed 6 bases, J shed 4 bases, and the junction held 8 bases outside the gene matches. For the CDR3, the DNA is TGTGCCTGTAAGACAGGGGGCGCGAGCTATGGCTACACCTTC. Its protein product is CACKTGGASYGYTF.

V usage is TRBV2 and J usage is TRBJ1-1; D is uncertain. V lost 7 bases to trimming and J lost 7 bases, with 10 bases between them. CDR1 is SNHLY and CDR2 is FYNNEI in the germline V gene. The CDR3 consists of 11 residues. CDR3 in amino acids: CASTTGIEAFF. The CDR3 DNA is TGTGCCAGCACAACCGGGATTGAAGCTTTCTTT.

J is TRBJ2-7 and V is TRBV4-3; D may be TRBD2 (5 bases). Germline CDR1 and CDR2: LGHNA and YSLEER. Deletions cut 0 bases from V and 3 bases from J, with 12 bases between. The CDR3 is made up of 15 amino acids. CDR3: CASSQEATSFYEQYF. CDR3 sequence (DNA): TGCGCCAGCAGCCAAGAAGCTACTAGTTTCTACGAGCAGTACTTC.

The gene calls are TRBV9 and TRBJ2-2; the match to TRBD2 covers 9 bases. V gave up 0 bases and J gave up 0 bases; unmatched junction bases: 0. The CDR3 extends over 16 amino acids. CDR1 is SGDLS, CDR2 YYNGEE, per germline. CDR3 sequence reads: CASSVVAGANTGELFF. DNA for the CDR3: TGTGCCAGCAGCGTAGTAGCGGGAGCGAACACCGGGGAGCTGTTTTTT. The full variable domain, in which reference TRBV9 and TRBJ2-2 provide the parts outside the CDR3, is DSGVTQTPKHLITATGQRVTLRCSPRSGDLSVYWYQQSLDQGLQFLIQYYNGEERAKGNILERFSAQQFPDLHSELNLSSLELGDSALYFCASSVVAGANTGELFFGEGSRLTVL.